The 16 T cell receptor beta chains below come from one sample, sequenced in a study of molecular identifiers for immune sequencing clone quantification. Via MiXCR, TCRdb re-called the PCR reads, giving one row per CDR3 protein. The sample shows about 500,000 distinct CDR3 sequences, over 20% of them seen only once. The sample comprised naive CD8+ T cells from blood, with Jurkat cell RNA spiked in. Noted subset: FACS-sorted CD8+CD4-CCR7+CD45RA+ naive T cells. All receptors come from a human donor in good health. Some libraries in this study had Jurkat cell RNA spiked in.

This chain connects TRBV9 to TRBJ1-3, with TRBD1 identical over 7 bases. V lost 3 bases to trimming and J lost 0 bases; unmatched junction nucleotides: 6. This CDR3 contains 16 residues. CDR1 is SGDLS, CDR2 YYNGEE, per germline. CDR3 protein: CASSETGALSGNTIYF. The CDR3 nucleotides read TGTGCCAGCAGCGAAACAGGGGCCCTCTCTGGAAACACCATATATTTT.

V usage is TRBV4-1 and J usage is TRBJ1-2; D ambiguous. Per germline, CDR1 MGHRA and CDR2 YSYEKL. The V and J ends lost 0 bases and 8 bases respectively, with 10 bases between them. CDR3 length: 13 residues. CDR3 amino acids: CASSQERVYGYTF. CDR3 nucleotide sequence: TGCGCCAGCAGCCAAGAGCGGGTTTACGGCTACACCTTC.

This clonotype was recorded at least ten times. The J gene is TRBJ2-7, the V gene TRBV20-1; D possibly corresponds to TRBD1 (6 bases). The V gene's germline CDR1 is DFQATT and CDR2 SNEGSKA (reference sequence). V dropped 3 bases and J dropped 3 bases, with 18 bases sitting between them. This CDR3 region has 15 residues. CDR3 region: CSASAFGQRGYEQYF. CDR3 coding DNA: TGCAGTGCTAGTGCTTTCGGACAGAGAGGCTACGAGCAGTACTTC.

This chain uses TRBV27 with TRBJ2-3; D may be TRBD1 or TRBD2 (5 bases each). Germline V CDR1 and CDR2: MNHEY, SMNVEV (reference sequence). This CDR3 comprises 12 residues. V was trimmed by 6 bases and J by 10 bases, leaving 14 bases between them. Here the CDR3 DNA reads TGTGCCAGCAGGCCATTGATGGGGGCGCAGTATTTT. It codes for CASRPLMGAQYF.

About this clonotype itself: Since a much larger clone is just one base distant, this may be a read error. The V call is TRBV4-1, the J call TRBJ1-1; D remains ambiguous. CDR3 size: 16 residues. V lost 4 bases and J 1 base, leaving 16 bases between the germline ends. CDR1 and CDR2 from the germline V gene are MGHRA and YSYEKL. CDR3 region: CASSPHQVAGNTEAFF. CDR3 nucleotide sequence: TGCGCCAGCAGCCCCCACCAAGTGGCGGGGAACACTGAAGCTTTCTTT.

The J gene is TRBJ2-4, the V gene TRBV21-1. TRBV21-1 is described as a pseudogene. The CDR3 contains 17 residues. The CDR3 sequence is CASSNPTLFGFKNIQYF. The CDR3 DNA reads as TGTGCCAGCAGCAATCCTACCTTGTTCGGGTTCAAAAACATTCAGTACTTC.

This chain connects TRBV7-3 to TRBJ2-3; no clear D. Looked up from germline, CDR1 is SGHTA and CDR2 is FQGTGA. This CDR3 has 15 amino acids. The germline V and J ends were trimmed by 3 bases and 2 bases, with 12 bases remaining between them. CDR3 in amino acids: CASSFGGLNTDTQYF. The CDR3 nucleotides read TGTGCCAGCAGCTTTGGTGGCTTAAACACAGATACGCAGTATTTT.

The table lists this clonotype with many counts. The V call is TRBV4-1, the J call TRBJ1-6; D gene unclear. Germline values: CDR1 MGHRA, CDR2 YSYEKL. CDR3 length: 15 residues. V was trimmed by 5 bases and J by 3 bases, leaving 11 bases between them. The CDR3 DNA follows: TGCGCCAGCAGCACCCCGACGGGCTATAATTCACCCCTCCACTTT. This gives the protein CASSTPTGYNSPLHF.

Note on this clonotype: Given a much more abundant clone one base away, this may be a read error. The chain joins TRBV4-3 to TRBJ2-1; 10 bases agree with TRBD2. The CDR3 loop spans 15 amino acids. Germline loops: CDR1 LGHNA, CDR2 YSLEER. CDR3 protein: CASSQGQLAGYERFF. CDR3 nucleotides: TGCGCCAGCAGCCAAGGTCAACTAGCGGGATATGAGCGGTTCTTC.

This clonotype was counted only a few times. The chain employs TRBV11-2 and TRBJ2-1; D perhaps matches TRBD2 (5 bases). Trimming cost V 2 bases and J 3 bases, with 14 bases left between them. CDR3 size: 16 residues. The V gene's germline CDR1 is SGHAT and CDR2 FQNNGV. The chain's CDR3 is CASSLRTPINYNEQFF. In nucleotides, the CDR3 is TGTGCCAGCAGCTTAAGGACTCCTATCAACTACAATGAGCAGTTCTTC.

This clonotype turned up a few times. V and J are TRBV19 and TRBJ2-7; 9 bases are a match to TRBD1. The germline V gene encodes CDR1 LNHDA and CDR2 SQIVND (reference sequence). V shed 6 bases and J 3 bases; nucleotides not matched to a gene: 9. The CDR3 is 15 residues long. CDR3 amino acids: CASSLGQGQVYEQYF. DNA of the CDR3: TGTGCCAGTAGCTTGGGACAGGGTCAGGTCTACGAGCAGTACTTC.

A word on this clonotype: A much larger clone differs by one base, so this may be a read error. Here the CDR3 DNA reads TGTGCCAGCAGTTACTCCGGGACAGGGTTTCCCAGAGGGGATCAGCCCCAGCATTTT. Translating gives CASSYSGTGFPRGDQPQHF. This sequence joins TRBV6-6 and TRBJ1-5, with 9 nucleotides matching TRBD1. Per the germline V gene, CDR1 is MNHNY and CDR2 is SVGAGI (reference sequence). V lost 0 bases and J lost 5; bases outside the gene matches: 14. The CDR3 loop spans 19 amino acids.

This clonotype turned up a few times. The rearrangement links TRBV12-3 or TRBV12-4 to TRBJ1-1; the match to TRBD1 covers 8 bases. The ends lost 2 bases at V and 0 bases at J; junction bases unmatched: 5. CDR3 length: 16 amino acids. The CDR3 DNA reads as TGTGCCAGCAGTTTATCTTGGACAGGGATGAACACTGAAGCTTTCTTT. Protein: CASSLSWTGMNTEAFF.

This clonotype was recorded at least ten times. The chain carries TRBV7-2 and TRBJ2-3, with D tentatively TRBD2 (6 bases). Germline lookup yields CDR1 SGHTA and CDR2 FQGNSA. V lost 5 bases and J lost 0, with 12 bases in between. The CDR3 totals 15 residues. The CDR3 region is CASSQISGSTDTQYF. CDR3 bases: TGTGCCAGCAGCCAGATCAGCGGGAGCACAGATACGCAGTATTTT.

This clonotype was seen at least ten times. The chain is built from TRBV6-6 and TRBJ2-5; 9 nucleotides match TRBD2. The CDR3 spans 16 residues. With V trimmed by 1 base and J by 5 bases, 8 bases remained unmatched. Germline CDR1 is MNHNY and CDR2 is SVGAGI (reference sequence). CDR3 DNA: TGTGCCAGCAGTTACTTGGGCGGGGGGGCCTTCGAGACCCAGTACTTC. Translated, it gives CASSYLGGGAFETQYF.

This clonotype was detected ten times or more. This chain joins TRBV5-1 and TRBJ1-1; D unresolved. Trimming took 2 bases from V and 3 from J, leaving 14 bases between them. Germline V gene sequence: CDR1 SGHRS, CDR2 YFSETQ. The CDR3 runs to 15 residues. Written as DNA, the CDR3 is TGCGCCAGCAGCTTTTCCCGCCGCGGGGACACTGAAGCTTTCTTT. Amino acid sequence: CASSFSRRGDTEAFF.